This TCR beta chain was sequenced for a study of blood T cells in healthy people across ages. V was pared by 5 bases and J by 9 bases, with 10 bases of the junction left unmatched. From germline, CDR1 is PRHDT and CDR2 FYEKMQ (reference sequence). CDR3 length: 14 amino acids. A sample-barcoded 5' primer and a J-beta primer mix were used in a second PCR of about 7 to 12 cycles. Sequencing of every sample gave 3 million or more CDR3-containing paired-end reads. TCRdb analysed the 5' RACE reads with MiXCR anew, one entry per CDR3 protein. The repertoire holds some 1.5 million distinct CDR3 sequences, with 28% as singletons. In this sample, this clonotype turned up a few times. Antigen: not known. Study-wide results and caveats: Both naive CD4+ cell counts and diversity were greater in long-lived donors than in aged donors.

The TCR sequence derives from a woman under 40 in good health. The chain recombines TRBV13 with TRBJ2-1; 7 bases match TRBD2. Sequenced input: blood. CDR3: CASSPRRGGVEQFF. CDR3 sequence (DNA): TGTGCCAGCAGCCCACGCCGTGGGGGGGTTGAGCAGTTCTTC.